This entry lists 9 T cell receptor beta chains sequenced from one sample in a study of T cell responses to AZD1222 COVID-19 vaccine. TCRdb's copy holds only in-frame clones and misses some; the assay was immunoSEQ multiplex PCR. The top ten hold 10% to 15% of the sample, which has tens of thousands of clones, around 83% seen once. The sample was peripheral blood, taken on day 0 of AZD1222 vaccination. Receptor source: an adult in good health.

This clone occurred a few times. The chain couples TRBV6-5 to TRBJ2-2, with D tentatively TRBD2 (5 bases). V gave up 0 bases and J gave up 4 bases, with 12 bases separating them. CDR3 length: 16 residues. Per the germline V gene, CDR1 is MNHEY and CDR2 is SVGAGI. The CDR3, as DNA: TGTGCCAGCAGTTACTCCGGGCTAGCAATCACCGGGGAGCTGTTTTTT. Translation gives CASSYSGLAITGELFF.

The CDR3 sequence: CASSVEAGTRGNEQFF. In nucleotides, the CDR3 is TGTGCCAGCAGCGTCGAGGCCGGGACCCGGGGGAATGAGCAGTTCTTC. The chain carries TRBV9 and TRBJ2-1; D may be TRBD2 (6 bases). Germline V gene data show CDR1 as SGDLS and CDR2 as YYNGEE. The CDR3 length is 16 residues. V lost 2 bases and J lost 7, with 19 bases in between.

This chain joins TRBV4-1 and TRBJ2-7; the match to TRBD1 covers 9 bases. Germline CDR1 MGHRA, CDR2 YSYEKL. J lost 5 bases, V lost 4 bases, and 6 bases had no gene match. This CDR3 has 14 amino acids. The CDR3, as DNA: TGCGCCAGCAGCCCACCACAGGGGGCGGACGAGCAGTACTTC. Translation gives CASSPPQGADEQYF.

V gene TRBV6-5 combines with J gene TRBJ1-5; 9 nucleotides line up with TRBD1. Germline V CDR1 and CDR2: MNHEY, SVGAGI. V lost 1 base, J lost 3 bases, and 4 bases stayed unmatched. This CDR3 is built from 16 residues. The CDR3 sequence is CASSYWGQGHNQPQHF. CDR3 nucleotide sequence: TGTGCCAGCAGTTACTGGGGACAGGGACACAATCAGCCCCAGCATTTT.

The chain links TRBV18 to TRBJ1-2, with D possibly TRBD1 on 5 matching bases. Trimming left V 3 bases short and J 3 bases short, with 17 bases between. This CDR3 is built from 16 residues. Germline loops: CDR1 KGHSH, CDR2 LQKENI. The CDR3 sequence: CASSPTRVGEDYGYTF. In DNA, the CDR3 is TGTGCCAGCTCACCGACTCGGGTGGGGGAGGACTATGGCTACACCTTC.

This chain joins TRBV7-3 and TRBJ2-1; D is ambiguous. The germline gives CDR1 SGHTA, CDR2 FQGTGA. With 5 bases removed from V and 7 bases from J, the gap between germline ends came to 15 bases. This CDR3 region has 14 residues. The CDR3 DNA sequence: TGTGCCAGCAGCGGACCGGCCCTGTGGAATGAGCAGTTCTTC. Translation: CASSGPALWNEQFF.

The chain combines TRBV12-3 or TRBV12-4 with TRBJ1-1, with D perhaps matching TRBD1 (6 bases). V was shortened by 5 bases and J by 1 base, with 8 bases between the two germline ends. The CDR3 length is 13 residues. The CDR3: CASSGQSNTEAFF. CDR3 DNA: TGTGCCAGCAGTGGACAGTCGAACACTGAAGCTTTCTTT.

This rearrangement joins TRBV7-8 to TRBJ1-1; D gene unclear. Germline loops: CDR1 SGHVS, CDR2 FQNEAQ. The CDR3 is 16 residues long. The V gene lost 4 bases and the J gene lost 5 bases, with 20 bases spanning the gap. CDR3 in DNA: TGTGCCAGCAGCTACTTTAGGGAGGGAGCGAGGACTGAAGCTTTCTTT. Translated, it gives CASSYFREGARTEAFF.

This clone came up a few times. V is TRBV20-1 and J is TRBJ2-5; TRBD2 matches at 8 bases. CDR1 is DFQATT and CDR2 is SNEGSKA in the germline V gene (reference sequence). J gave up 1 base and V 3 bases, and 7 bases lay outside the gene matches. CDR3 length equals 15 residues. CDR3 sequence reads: CSASRSGGFQETQYF. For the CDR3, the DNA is TGCAGTGCTAGTAGGAGCGGGGGTTTCCAAGAGACCCAGTACTTC.